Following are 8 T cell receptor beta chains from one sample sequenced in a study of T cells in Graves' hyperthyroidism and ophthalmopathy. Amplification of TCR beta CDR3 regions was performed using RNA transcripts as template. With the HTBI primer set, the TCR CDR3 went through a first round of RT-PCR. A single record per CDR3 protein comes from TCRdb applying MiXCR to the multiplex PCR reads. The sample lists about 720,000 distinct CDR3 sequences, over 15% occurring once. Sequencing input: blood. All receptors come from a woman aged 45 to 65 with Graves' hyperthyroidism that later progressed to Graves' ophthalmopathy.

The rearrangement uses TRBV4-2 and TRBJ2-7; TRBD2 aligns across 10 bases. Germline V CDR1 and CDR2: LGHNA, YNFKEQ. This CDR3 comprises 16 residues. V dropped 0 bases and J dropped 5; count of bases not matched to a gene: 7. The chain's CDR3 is CASSQDWLAGANEQYF. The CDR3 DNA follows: TGTGCCAGCAGCCAAGATTGGCTAGCGGGGGCCAACGAGCAGTACTTC.

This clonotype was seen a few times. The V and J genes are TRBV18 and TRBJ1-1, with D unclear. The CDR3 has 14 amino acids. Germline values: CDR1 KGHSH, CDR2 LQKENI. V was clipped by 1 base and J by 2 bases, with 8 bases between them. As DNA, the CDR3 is TGTGCCAGCTCACCACTCTCGGATAACACTGAAGCTTTCTTT. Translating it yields CASSPLSDNTEAFF.

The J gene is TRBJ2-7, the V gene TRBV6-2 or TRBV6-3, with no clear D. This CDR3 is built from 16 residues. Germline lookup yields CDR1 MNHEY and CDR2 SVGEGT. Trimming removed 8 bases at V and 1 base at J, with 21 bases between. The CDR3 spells CASGSLIGSRSYEQYF. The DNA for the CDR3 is TGTGCCAGCGGATCCCTGATTGGGTCTAGGTCCTACGAGCAGTACTTC.

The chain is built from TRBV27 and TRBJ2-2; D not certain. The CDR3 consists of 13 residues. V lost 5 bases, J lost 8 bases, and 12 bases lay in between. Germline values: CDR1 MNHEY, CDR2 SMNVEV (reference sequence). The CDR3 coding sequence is TGTGCCAGCAGTCGCGACTTAGGGGGGGAGCTGTTTTTT. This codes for CASSRDLGGELFF.

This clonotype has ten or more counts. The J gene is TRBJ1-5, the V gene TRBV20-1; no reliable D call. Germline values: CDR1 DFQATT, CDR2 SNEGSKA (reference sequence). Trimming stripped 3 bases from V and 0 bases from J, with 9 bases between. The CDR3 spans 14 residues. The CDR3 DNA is TGCAGTGCTAGCCCGGGAGGTAGCAATCAGCCCCAGCATTTT. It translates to CSASPGGSNQPQHF.

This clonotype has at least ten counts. CDR3 sequence: CASSFHTGRETQYF. CDR3 sequence (DNA): TGTGCCAGCAGTTTTCACACAGGGAGAGAGACCCAGTACTTC. This sequence joins TRBV12-3 or TRBV12-4 and TRBJ2-5; the D gene is possibly TRBD1 (6 bases). Trimming took 3 bases from V and 4 from J, leaving 12 bases between them. The CDR3 has 14 amino acids.

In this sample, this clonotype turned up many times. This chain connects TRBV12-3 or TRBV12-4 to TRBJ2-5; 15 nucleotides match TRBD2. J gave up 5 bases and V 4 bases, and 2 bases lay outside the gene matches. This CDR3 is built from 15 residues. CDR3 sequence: CASSWTSGGDETQYF. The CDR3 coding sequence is TGTGCCAGCAGTTGGACTAGCGGGGGGGATGAGACCCAGTACTTC.

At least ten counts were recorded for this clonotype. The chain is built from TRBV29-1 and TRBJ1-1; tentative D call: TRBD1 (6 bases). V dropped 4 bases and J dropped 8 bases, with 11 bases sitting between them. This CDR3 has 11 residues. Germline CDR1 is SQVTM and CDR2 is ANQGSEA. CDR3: CSVGRGGEAFF. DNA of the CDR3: TGCAGCGTTGGCAGGGGTGGCGAAGCTTTCTTT.